The 16 T cell receptor beta chains listed next were all sequenced from one sample in a study of cytomegalovirus exposure and HLA in healthy donors. The repertoire was sequenced with immunoSEQ multiplex PCR; TCRdb's copy has only in-frame clones and lacks some. The repertoire holds 100,000 to 120,000 clones, with about 88% as singletons. The specimen sequenced was PBMCs. The receptor source for this set is a woman younger than 30 in good health and CMV-seropositive.

The count of this clone is one. The chain recombines TRBV5-8 with TRBJ2-7; D is uncertain. The ends were cut back, 1 base at V and 7 bases at J, with 6 bases in the middle. This CDR3 region has 11 residues. Per the germline V gene, CDR1 is SGHTS and CDR2 is YDEGEE. The CDR3 loop reads CASSLRQEQYF. The CDR3 bases are TGTGCCAGCAGCTTGCGCCAGGAGCAGTACTTC.

The gene calls are TRBV5-1 and TRBJ2-5; the match to TRBD1 covers 7 bases. V shed 8 bases and J 1 base; nucleotides not matched to a gene: 8. This CDR3 spans 14 amino acids. The V gene's germline CDR1 is SGHRS and CDR2 YFSETQ. The CDR3 DNA reads TGCGCCAGTTCAGGACAGGTGACCCAAGAGACCCAGTACTTC. Amino acids: CASSGQVTQETQYF.

The chain joins TRBV11-3 to TRBJ2-5; 10 nucleotides align to TRBD1. The J segment lost 4 bases and the V segment lost 5 bases, leaving 10 bases of the junction unmatched. Germline loops: CDR1 SGHNT, CDR2 YENEEA. This CDR3 contains 16 residues. The CDR3 protein is CASSPPRTGGGETQYF. The CDR3 DNA is TGTGCCAGCAGCCCACCGAGGACAGGGGGGGGAGAGACCCAGTACTTC.

This clone was seen just once. The chain carries TRBV4-2 and TRBJ2-2, with a weak D call TRBD2 (5 bases). The CDR3 contains 14 residues. Germline-derived CDR1 and CDR2 are LGHNA and YNFKEQ. Deletions cut 2 bases from V and 8 bases from J, with 12 bases between. CDR3 in amino acids: CASSQSDRGGELFF. The CDR3 DNA follows: TGTGCCAGCAGCCAAAGTGACCGGGGAGGGGAGCTGTTTTTT.

The count of this clone is one. The V gene is TRBV5-1, the J gene TRBJ2-1; D is perhaps TRBD1 (6 bases). The V gene lost 4 bases and the J gene lost 4 bases, with 18 bases spanning the gap. In germline, CDR1 is SGHRS, CDR2 YFSETQ. This CDR3 is 16 amino acids long. CDR3 bases: TGCGCCAGCAGCCGGGGACATTCAAAAGGGTACAATGAGCAGTTCTTC. This translates into CASSRGHSKGYNEQFF.

The chain links TRBV18 to TRBJ2-3; maybe TRBD2 (5 bases). V shed 0 bases and J shed 3 bases, with 7 bases lying between them. Germline V gene data show CDR1 as KGHSH and CDR2 as LQKENI. The CDR3 extends over 14 amino acids. CDR3 amino acids: CASSPPAVTDTQYF. DNA for the CDR3: TGTGCCAGCTCACCACCAGCGGTTACAGATACGCAGTATTTT. The variable domain in full, with the rest retrieved from reference TRBV18 and TRBJ2-3, is NAGVMQNPRHLVRRRGQEARLRCSPMKGHSHVYWYRQLPEEGLKFMVYLQKENIIDESGMPKERFSAEFPKEGPSILRIQQVVRGDSAAYFCASSPPAVTDTQYFGPGTRLTVL.

This clone was observed a few times. The J gene is TRBJ1-2, the V gene TRBV6-1, with 7 bases matching TRBD1. Germline assignment: CDR1 MNHNS and CDR2 SASEGT. The CDR3 is 13 residues long. Unmatched junction bases numbered 5, after V lost 6 bases and J lost 4 bases. The CDR3, as DNA: TGTGCCAGCAGAGGACAGGCAGCCTATGGCTACACCTTC. Translation: CASRGQAAYGYTF.

V is TRBV11-3 and J is TRBJ2-7, with a tentative D call TRBD2 (6 bases). Trimming left V 4 bases short and J 5 bases short, with 18 bases between. Per the germline V gene, CDR1 is SGHNT and CDR2 is YENEEA. This CDR3 spans 15 amino acids. CDR3: CASSSEGLLAHEQYF. The DNA of the CDR3 is TGTGCCAGCAGCTCTGAGGGATTACTAGCCCACGAGCAGTACTTC.

This rearrangement joins TRBV4-1 to TRBJ2-7, with TRBD1 matching over 7 bases. CDR3 length: 14 amino acids. V dropped 3 bases and J dropped 2; count of bases not matched to a gene: 4. Germline V gene sequence: CDR1 MGHRA, CDR2 YSYEKL. The CDR3 spells CASSHPGQAYEQYF. Written as DNA, the CDR3 is TGCGCCAGCAGCCACCCCGGACAGGCCTACGAGCAGTACTTC.

This clone was seen a few times. The V gene is TRBV30, the J gene TRBJ2-7, with 11 bases fitting TRBD2. CDR1 is GTSNPN, CDR2 SVGIG, per germline (reference sequence). The J segment lost 4 bases and the V segment lost 0 bases, leaving 11 bases of the junction unmatched. The CDR3 extends over 17 amino acids. The CDR3, as DNA: TGTGCCTGGAGTGTAGGACGAATTTCTAGCGGGAGGTACGAGCAGTACTTC. This encodes CAWSVGRISSGRYEQYF.

The chain links TRBV9 to TRBJ1-2; 9 nucleotides line up with TRBD1. In germline, CDR1 is SGDLS, CDR2 YYNGEE. V was pared by 0 bases and J by 10 bases, with 7 bases of the junction left unmatched. The CDR3 runs 14 residues. The DNA of the CDR3 is TGTGCCAGCAGCGTAGATGGGACAGGGATGGTCTACACCTTC. As protein: CASSVDGTGMVYTF. The variable domain in full, completed from reference TRBV9 and TRBJ1-2, reads DSGVTQTPKHLITATGQRVTLRCSPRSGDLSVYWYQQSLDQGLQFLIQYYNGEERAKGNILERFSAQQFPDLHSELNLSSLELGDSALYFCASSVDGTGMVYTFGSGTRLTVV.

This chain uses TRBV7-3 with TRBJ1-2, with D possibly TRBD1 on 5 matching bases. This CDR3 has 14 residues. Germline lookup yields CDR1 SGHTA and CDR2 FQGTGA. The germline V and J ends were trimmed by 5 bases and 8 bases, with 18 bases remaining between them. As DNA, the CDR3 is TGTGCCAGCAGCCCCAATGCGGGGGGGAACGGCTACACCTTC. Protein: CASSPNAGGNGYTF.

The rearrangement links TRBV28 to TRBJ2-3, with D possibly being TRBD2 (6 bases). Germline loops: CDR1 MDHEN, CDR2 SYDVKM. CDR3 length: 15 residues. V lost 2 bases to trimming and J lost 0 bases, with 9 bases between them. DNA for the CDR3: TGTGCCAGCAGTTTAGATGCGGGAAGCACAGATACGCAGTATTTT. Translation gives CASSLDAGSTDTQYF.

This clone has only a few counts. The chain couples TRBV5-4 to TRBJ1-1; 10 bases match TRBD1. This CDR3 has 17 residues. Trimming at V came to 0 bases and at J to 5 bases, leaving 10 bases not matched to a gene. CDR1 and CDR2 from the germline V gene are SGHNT and YYREEE (reference sequence). CDR3: CASSLGGLDRGLTEAFF. The CDR3 DNA reads TGTGCCAGCAGCTTGGGGGGCCTAGACAGGGGGCTGACTGAAGCTTTCTTT.

The chain employs TRBV9 and TRBJ2-2, with 11 bases aligning to TRBD1. The CDR3 contains 14 residues. The trim removed 3 bases at V and 9 bases at J, leaving 4 bases unmatched. Germline V gene lookup returns CDR1 SGDLS and CDR2 YYNGEE. Written as DNA, the CDR3 is TGTGCCAGCAGCGGGACAGGGGGCTTGAGGGAGCTGTTTTTT. This gives the protein CASSGTGGLRELFF.

At least ten counts were recorded for this clone. The chain joins TRBV27 to TRBJ1-2; TRBD1 aligns across 8 bases. Trimming removed 2 bases from V and 4 bases from J; junction bases left unmatched: 6. The CDR3 is 15 residues long. The germline gives CDR1 MNHEY, CDR2 SMNVEV (reference sequence). The CDR3 loop is CASSLEQGAVYGYTF. The CDR3 DNA sequence: TGTGCCAGCAGTTTAGAGCAGGGGGCAGTCTATGGCTACACCTTC.